A selection of T cell receptor beta chains follows, all from one sample in a study of response to subunit inactivated influenza vaccine. TCRdb recomputed calls from the RT-PCR reads with MiXCR, one row per CDR3 protein. The sample gives fewer than 700,000 distinct CDR3 sequences, around 13% of which show up once; under 15% is in the top ten. The material was PBMCs from blood, obtained around seven weeks after vaccination. Every receptor here comes from a man in his fifties who received an inactivated influenza vaccine. CDR3s include the opening cysteine and the closing phenylalanine or tryptophan. A D gene is named only where the DNA matches it firmly. For some rows the clone size is stated as once, few or many, or as a class when expanded; others skip it.

>TRBV7-9|NA|NA|TRBJ2-6|17
TGTGCCAGCAGCTTAACGGGGAGCTACTCTGGGGCCAACGCCCTGACTTTC
CASSLTGSYSGANALTF
>TRBV5-5|NA|TRBD2|TRBJ2-1|15
TGTGCCAGCAGCTTGGCGGTACTAGCGGGGAATGAGCAGTTCTTC
CASSLAVLAGNEQFF
>TRBV7-2|few|NA|TRBJ1-2|14
TGTGCCAGCAGCTTAGCGCATTCTGATTATGGCTACACCTTC
CASSLAHSDYGYTF
>TRBV15|few|NA|TRBJ2-7|16
TGTGCCACCAGCAGAGGCCGGGTTAGCGGAGGCTACGAGCAGTACTTC
CATSRGRVSGGYEQYF
>TRBV4-1|few|NA|TRBJ1-2|16
TGCGCCAGCAGCCAGCCCCAGGAGAACATTAACTATGGCTACACCTTC
CASSQPQENINYGYTF
>TRBV12-3/TRBV12-4|NA|NA|TRBJ2-1|10
TGTGCCAGCAGTTTACGGCTATATTCGTTC
CASSLRLYSF
>TRBV20-1|NA|NA|TRBJ2-1|15
TGCAGTGCTCGTCTTAGGGGCCTGGTCTACAATGAGCAGTTCTTC
CSARLRGLVYNEQFF
>TRBV9|few|NA|TRBJ2-3|16
TGTGCCAGCAGCGTAGAGGGCGGGGTGGTCGCAGATACGCAGTATTTT
CASSVEGGVVADTQYF
>TRBV6-2/TRBV6-3|few|NA|TRBJ2-7|14
TGTGCCAGCAGATTAGGACGGAGCATCTACGAGCAGTACTTC
CASRLGRSIYEQYF
>TRBV20-1|few|NA|TRBJ2-7|14
TGCAGTGCTAGAGGGGGGGCTAACCCTTACGAGCAGTACTTC
CSARGGANPYEQYF
>TRBV27|many|TRBD1|TRBJ1-1|13
TGTGCCAGCAGTTATGGGACAGGGACTGAAGCTTTCTTT
CASSYGTGTEAFF
>TRBV3-1|few|NA|TRBJ2-3|15
TGTGCCAGCAGCCAAGGACGACAGGGCACAGATACGCAGTATTTT
CASSQGRQGTDTQYF
>TRBV12-3/TRBV12-4|few|NA|TRBJ1-3|15
TGTGCCAGCAGTCTACTCCAGGGCTCTGGAAACACCATATATTTT
CASSLLQGSGNTIYF
>TRBV24-1|NA|TRBD2|TRBJ2-1|14
TGTGCCACCAGGCATAGCGGGGGGGCAGATGAGCAGTTCTTC
CATRHSGGADEQFF
>TRBV7-2|NA|TRBD1|TRBJ1-4|15
TGTGCCAGCAGCTTACCGACAGGGTTGGGTGAAAAACTGTTTTTT
CASSLPTGLGEKLFF
>TRBV9|many|NA|TRBJ2-2|15
TGTGCCAGCAGCGTCCGGGGGCATAACACCGGGGAGCTGTTTTTT
CASSVRGHNTGELFF
>TRBV5-1|many|NA|TRBJ2-7|17
TGCGCCAGCAGCTTGCTGAGCGGAGCCTCTACTGGATACGAGCAGTACTTC
CASSLLSGASTGYEQYF
>TRBV28|NA|NA|TRBJ1-5|17
TGTGCCAGCAGTTTCCTAGCGGGGGCAGGGAAAGGTCAGCCCCAGCATTTT
CASSFLAGAGKGQPQHF
>TRBV11-2|few|NA|TRBJ1-1|15
TGTGCCAGCAGCTTAGCTCCGGGGGCAGGGACTGAAGCTTTCTTT
CASSLAPGAGTEAFF
>TRBV12-3/TRBV12-4|few|TRBD2|TRBJ2-7|15
TGTGCCAGCAGTGGGCCCAGCGGGGGACCCTACGAGCAGTACTTC
CASSGPSGGPYEQYF
>TRBV6-5|NA|TRBD2|TRBJ2-1|15
TGTGCCAGCAGTTTTGCGGGAGTGGGGGGGGATGAGCAGTTCTTC
CASSFAGVGGDEQFF
>TRBV20-1|many|TRBD1|TRBJ1-6|15
TGCAGTGCTAAAACAGGGGGGGAGGCGGCTTCACCCCTCCACTTT
CSAKTGGEAASPLHF
>TRBV10-3|many|TRBD1|TRBJ2-1|13
TGTGCCTCCAAACCGGGACAGGGCGATGAGCAGTTCTTC
CASKPGQGDEQFF
>TRBV5-1|NA|NA|TRBJ2-1|16
TGCGCCAGCAGCTCCCAGCCCCAGCCTAGGTACAATGAGCAGTTCTTC
CASSSQPQPRYNEQFF
>TRBV7-2|NA|NA|TRBJ1-1|14
TGTGCCAGCAGCTTAACAGTAGGTCGGACTGAAGCTTTCTTT
CASSLTVGRTEAFF
>TRBV12-3/TRBV12-4|few|NA|TRBJ2-2|15
TGTGCCAGCAGTTTCGGGGTTCCGAACACCGGGGAGCTGTTTTTT
CASSFGVPNTGELFF
>TRBV4-2|NA|TRBD1|TRBJ2-3|16
TGTGCCAGCAGCCTACAAACAGGGGGCTACACAGATACGCAGTATTTT
CASSLQTGGYTDTQYF
>TRBV5-6|few|NA|TRBJ2-2|15
TGTGCCAGCAGGTTTGGGGGGATCGGATCCGGGGAGCTGTTTTTT
CASRFGGIGSGELFF
>TRBV20-1|few|TRBD1|TRBJ2-1|15
TGCAGTGCTATTACCGGGACAGGAGTCCACAATGAGCAGTTCTTC
CSAITGTGVHNEQFF
>TRBV20-1|NA|NA|TRBJ2-5|15
TGCAGTGCTAGAGATGGGTACAGATGGGGCGAGACCCAGTACTTC
CSARDGYRWGETQYF
>TRBV29-1|few|TRBD1|TRBJ2-3|17
TGCAGCGTTGATAGGGTCCCCGGGACAGGGCTCACAGATACGCAGTATTTT
CSVDRVPGTGLTDTQYF
>TRBV6-2/TRBV6-3|many|TRBD1|TRBJ2-7|15
TGTGCCAGCAGTGATCGGGACAGGGGGTCCTACGAGCAGTACTTC
CASSDRDRGSYEQYF
>TRBV6-1|few|NA|TRBJ1-2|13
TGTGCCAGCTCTACCCCTGGATTCTATGGCTACACCTTC
CASSTPGFYGYTF
>TRBV28|few|TRBD1|TRBJ1-1|14
TGTGCCAGCAGTTCGGGACAGTTTGGCGCTGAAGCTTTCTTT
CASSSGQFGAEAFF
>TRBV3-1|NA|NA|TRBJ1-6|15
TGTGCCAGCAGGGACATTGAGGGGACGGGTTCACCCCTCCACTTT
CASRDIEGTGSPLHF
>TRBV6-5|once|NA|TRBJ2-2|15
TGTGCCAGCAGTTACTCGCGGGGGCTGGCCGGGGAGCTGTTTTTT
CASSYSRGLAGELFF
>TRBV7-2|few|NA|TRBJ2-7|14
TGTGCCAGCAGCCTAGCCAGGGGTTGGTACGAGCAGTACTTC
CASSLARGWYEQYF
>TRBV5-6|many|NA|TRBJ1-1|13
TGTGCCAGCAGCTTGGGGTGGGGAACTGAAGCTTTCTTT
CASSLGWGTEAFF
>TRBV29-1|many|NA|TRBJ2-3|13
TGCAGCGCCCTGACAGGGAGGATGGATACGCAGTATTTT
CSALTGRMDTQYF
>TRBV12-3/TRBV12-4|NA|TRBD1|TRBJ1-6|16
TGTGCCAGCAGTCAGGGACAGGGGACTTATAATTCACCCCTCCACTTT
CASSQGQGTYNSPLHF
>TRBV2|NA|NA|TRBJ1-2|12
TGTGCCAGCAGTGTACGGGGGGCCGGCTACACCTTC
CASSVRGAGYTF
>TRBV7-9|NA|NA|TRBJ1-1|14
TGTGCCAGCAGCTCCGACATGGGGGACACTGAAGCTTTCTTT
CASSSDMGDTEAFF
>TRBV3-1|many|NA|TRBJ2-5|12
TGTGCCAGCAGCCAATCACAGGCGACCCAGTACTTC
CASSQSQATQYF
>TRBV11-2|few|TRBD2|TRBJ2-5|14
TGTGCCAGCAGCTCGGGACTAGTAGGAGAGACCCAGTACTTC
CASSSGLVGETQYF
>TRBV19|many|NA|TRBJ1-2|15
TGTGCCAGTAGTCACCGTTTTGGACAGCACTATGGCTACACCTTC
CASSHRFGQHYGYTF
>TRBV7-8|many|TRBD2|TRBJ2-1|16
TGTGCCAGCAGCTCAACTAGCGGGCCCTCCTACAATGAGCAGTTCTTC
CASSSTSGPSYNEQFF
>TRBV7-9|many|NA|TRBJ2-1|12
TGTGCCAGCAGCTTCGAGGGGAATGAGCAGTTCTTC
CASSFEGNEQFF
>TRBV12-3/TRBV12-4|many|TRBD1|TRBJ2-1|15
TGTGCCAGCAGTTACGCGGGACAGGGGAACAATGAGCAGTTCTTC
CASSYAGQGNNEQFF